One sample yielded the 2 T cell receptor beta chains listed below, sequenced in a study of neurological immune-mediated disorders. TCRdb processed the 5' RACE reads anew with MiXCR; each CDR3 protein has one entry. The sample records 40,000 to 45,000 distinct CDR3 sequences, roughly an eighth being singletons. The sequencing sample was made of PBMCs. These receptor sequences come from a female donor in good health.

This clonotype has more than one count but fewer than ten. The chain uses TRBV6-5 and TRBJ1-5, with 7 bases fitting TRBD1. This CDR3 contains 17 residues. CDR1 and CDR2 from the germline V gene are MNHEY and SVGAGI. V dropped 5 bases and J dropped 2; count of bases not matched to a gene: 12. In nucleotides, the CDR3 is TGTGCCAGCAGTAACTTCCAAACAGGGGTGGGCAATCAGCCCCAGCATTTT. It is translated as CASSNFQTGVGNQPQHF.

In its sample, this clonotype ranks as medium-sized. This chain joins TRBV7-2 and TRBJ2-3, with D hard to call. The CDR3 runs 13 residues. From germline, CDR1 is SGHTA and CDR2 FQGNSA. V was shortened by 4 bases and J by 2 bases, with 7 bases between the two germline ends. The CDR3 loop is CASSSLFTDTQYF. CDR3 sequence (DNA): TGTGCCAGCAGCTCGTTATTCACAGATACGCAGTATTTT.